This TCR beta chain emerged from a study of blood T cell repertoires in COVID-19. Study details: COVID-19 samples collected from the United States, Italy and Spain covered acute and convalescent phases.

From germline, CDR1 is DFQATT and CDR2 SNEGSKA (reference sequence). CDR3 length: 12 residues. V lost 3 bases to trimming and J lost 6 bases, with 11 bases between them. Assay used: immunoSEQ multiplex PCR; TCRdb lists only in-frame clones, some missing. The table has about 400,000 clones, 80% to 90% seen once. The V and J genes are TRBV20-1 and TRBJ1-1; D is unclear. The TCR was taken from a woman in her forties or fifties who had recovered from COVID-19. The sample was PBMCs or T cells enriched from blood (not recorded which). The chain's CDR3 is CSASPQAAEAFF. In nucleotides, the CDR3 is TGCAGTGCTAGTCCGCAGGCAGCTGAAGCTTTCTTT.